What follows describes a single T cell receptor beta chain. Its cognate antigen is unknown. This record comes from a study of T cells in localized non-small cell lung cancer. Findings of the study overall: Blood T cell density predicted longer survival; adjacent-lung clonality, shorter. T cell clonality was highest in uninvolved adjacent lung, above tumor.

Some clones are missing from TCRdb's copy, which holds only in-frame ones; the method was immunoSEQ multiplex PCR. In the table there are roughly 24,000 clones, approximately 87% of which are singletons. Sequencing used peripheral blood, obtained before any cancer treatment. This clonotype was sampled from a woman aged 40-70 years with stage I lung adenocarcinoma.

CDR3 sequence: CAIRSVTDTQYF. For the CDR3, the DNA is TGTGCCATCAGGTCCGTAACAGATACGCAGTATTTT. The chain joins TRBV10-3 to TRBJ2-3; D gene unclear. The V gene's germline CDR1 is ENHRY and CDR2 SYGVKD. The CDR3 is made up of 12 amino acids. Trimming left V 6 bases short and J 3 bases short, with 7 bases between.